The present T cell receptor (beta chain) was sequenced within a study of cytomegalovirus exposure and HLA in healthy donors. Study-wide findings and caveats: Follow-up analysis later connected one missense variant in DCLRE1C with trimming of TCR beta V- and J-genes.

With regard to this clone: Its antigen is not identified.

Researchers ran the PCR with 60 Vbeta and 13 Jbeta primers. Data came from immunoSEQ multiplex PCR; TCRdb stores just in-frame clones and leaves some out. Of a few hundred thousand clones in the sample, over 60% were seen once. The CDR3 is made up of 15 amino acids. Germline V gene lookup returns CDR1 SEHNR and CDR2 FQNEAQ (reference sequence). V was pared by 0 bases and J by 14 bases, with 15 bases of the junction left unmatched. This clonotype was sampled from a man aged 40-55 years in good health and CMV-seronegative. The sample was PBMCs. The chain uses TRBV7-9 and TRBJ2-5; 7 bases are shared with TRBD1. CDR3 loop: CASSLAPPVDRPPYF. As DNA, the CDR3 is TGTGCCAGCAGCTTAGCCCCGCCGGTGGACAGGCCTCCCTACTTC.